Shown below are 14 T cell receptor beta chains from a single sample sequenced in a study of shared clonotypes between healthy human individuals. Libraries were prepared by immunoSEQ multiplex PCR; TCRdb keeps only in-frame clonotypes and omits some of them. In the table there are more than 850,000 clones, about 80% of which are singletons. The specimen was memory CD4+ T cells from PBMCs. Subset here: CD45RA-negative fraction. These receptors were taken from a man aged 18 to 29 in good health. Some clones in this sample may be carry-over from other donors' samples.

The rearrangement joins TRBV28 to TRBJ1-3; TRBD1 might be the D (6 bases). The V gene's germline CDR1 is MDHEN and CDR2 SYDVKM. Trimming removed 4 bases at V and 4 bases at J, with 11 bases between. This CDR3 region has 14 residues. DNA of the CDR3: TGTGCCAGCAGTTCCGGGACAATCGGAAACACCATATATTTT. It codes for CASSSGTIGNTIYF.

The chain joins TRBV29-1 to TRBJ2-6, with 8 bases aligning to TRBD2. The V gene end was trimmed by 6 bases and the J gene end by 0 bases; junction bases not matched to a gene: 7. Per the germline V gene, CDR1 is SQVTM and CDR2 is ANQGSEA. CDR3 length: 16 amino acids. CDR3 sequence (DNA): TGCAGCGTATCGGGGGGGCCCGACTCTGGGGCCAACGTCCTGACTTTC. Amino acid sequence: CSVSGGPDSGANVLTF.

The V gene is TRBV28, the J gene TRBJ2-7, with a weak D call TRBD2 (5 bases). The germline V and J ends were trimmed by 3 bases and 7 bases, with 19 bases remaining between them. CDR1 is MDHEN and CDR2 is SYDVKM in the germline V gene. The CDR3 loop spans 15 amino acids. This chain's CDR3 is CASSLPGLDLVEQYF. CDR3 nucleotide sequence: TGTGCCAGCAGTTTGCCGGGATTAGACCTAGTAGAGCAGTACTTC.

The CDR3 here is CASSHGDHSNQPQHF. The CDR3 nucleotides are TGTGCCAGCAGCCACGGAGATCATAGCAATCAGCCCCAGCATTTT. The V gene is TRBV7-9, the J gene TRBJ1-5; no firm D call. CDR3 length: 15 residues. Trimming stripped 5 bases from V and 0 bases from J, with 11 bases between. CDR1 and CDR2 from the germline V gene are SEHNR and FQNEAQ (reference sequence).

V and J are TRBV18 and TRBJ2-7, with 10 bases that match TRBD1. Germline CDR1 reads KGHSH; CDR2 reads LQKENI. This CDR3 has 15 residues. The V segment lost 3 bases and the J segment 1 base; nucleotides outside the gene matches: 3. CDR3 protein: CASSPWTGGSYEQYF. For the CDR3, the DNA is TGTGCCAGCTCACCCTGGACAGGGGGATCCTACGAGCAGTACTTC.

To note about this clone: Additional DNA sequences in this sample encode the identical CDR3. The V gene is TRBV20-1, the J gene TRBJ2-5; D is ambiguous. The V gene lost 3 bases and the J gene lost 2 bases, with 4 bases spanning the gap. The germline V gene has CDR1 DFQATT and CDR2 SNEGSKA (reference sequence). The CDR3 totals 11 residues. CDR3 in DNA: TGCAGTGCTAGCTCTCAAGAGACCCAGTACTTC. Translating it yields CSASSQETQYF.

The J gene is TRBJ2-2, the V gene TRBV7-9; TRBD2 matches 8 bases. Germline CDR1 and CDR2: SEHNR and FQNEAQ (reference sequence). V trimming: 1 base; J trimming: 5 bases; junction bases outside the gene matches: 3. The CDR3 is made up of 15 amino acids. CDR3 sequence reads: CASSLETSVTGELFF. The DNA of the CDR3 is TGTGCCAGCAGCTTAGAGACTAGCGTGACCGGGGAGCTGTTTTTT.

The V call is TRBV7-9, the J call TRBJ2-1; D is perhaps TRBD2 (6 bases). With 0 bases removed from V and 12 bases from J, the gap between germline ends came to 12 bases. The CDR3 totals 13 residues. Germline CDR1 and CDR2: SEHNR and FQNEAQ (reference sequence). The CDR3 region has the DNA TGTGCCAGCAGCTTAGCGGGAGGCCCTTGGCAGTTCTTC. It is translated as CASSLAGGPWQFF.

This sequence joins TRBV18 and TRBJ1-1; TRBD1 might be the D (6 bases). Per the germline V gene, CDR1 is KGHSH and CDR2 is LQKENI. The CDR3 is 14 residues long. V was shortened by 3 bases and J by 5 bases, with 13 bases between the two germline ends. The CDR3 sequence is CASSPNTGLTEAFF. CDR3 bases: TGTGCCAGCTCACCTAATACAGGGTTAACTGAAGCTTTCTTT.

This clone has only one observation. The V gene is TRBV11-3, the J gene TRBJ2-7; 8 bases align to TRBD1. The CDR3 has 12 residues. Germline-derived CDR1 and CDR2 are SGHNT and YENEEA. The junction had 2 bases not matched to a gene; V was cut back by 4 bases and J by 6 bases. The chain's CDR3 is CASSSGGLEQYF. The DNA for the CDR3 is TGTGCCAGCAGCTCAGGGGGCCTCGAGCAGTACTTC.

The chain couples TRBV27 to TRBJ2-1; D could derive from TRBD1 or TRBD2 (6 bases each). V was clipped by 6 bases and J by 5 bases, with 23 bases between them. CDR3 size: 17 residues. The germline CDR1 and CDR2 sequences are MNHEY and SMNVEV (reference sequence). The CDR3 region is CASSNTRDTNPDNEQFF. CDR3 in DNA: TGTGCCAGCAGCAACACGCGGGACACTAACCCCGACAATGAGCAGTTCTTC.

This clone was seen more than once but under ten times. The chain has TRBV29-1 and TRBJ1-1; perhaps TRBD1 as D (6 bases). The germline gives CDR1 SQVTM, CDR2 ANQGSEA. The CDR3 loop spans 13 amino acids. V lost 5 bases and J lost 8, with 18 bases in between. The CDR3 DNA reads TGCAGCGTTTCGGGAGATCTGAGGGGGGAAGCTTTCTTT. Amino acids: CSVSGDLRGEAFF. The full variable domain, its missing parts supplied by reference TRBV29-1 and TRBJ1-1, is SAVISQKPSRDICQRGTSLTIQCQVDSQVTMMFWYRQQPGQSLTLIATANQGSEATYESGFVIDKFPISRPNLTFSTLTVSNMSPEDSSIYLCSVSGDLRGEAFFGQGTRLTVV.

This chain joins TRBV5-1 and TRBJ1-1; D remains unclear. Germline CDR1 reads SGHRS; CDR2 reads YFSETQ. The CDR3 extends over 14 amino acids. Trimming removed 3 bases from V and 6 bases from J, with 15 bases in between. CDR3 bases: TGCGCCAGCAGCTCCCAGAGGTCCGGGGCTGAAGCTTTCTTT. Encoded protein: CASSSQRSGAEAFF.

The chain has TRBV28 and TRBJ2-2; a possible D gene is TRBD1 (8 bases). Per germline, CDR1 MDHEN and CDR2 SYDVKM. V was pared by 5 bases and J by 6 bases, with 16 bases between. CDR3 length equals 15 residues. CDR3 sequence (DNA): TGTGCCAGCAGTCCGCACAGGGGGAGGGCCGGGGAGCTGTTTTTT. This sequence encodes CASSPHRGRAGELFF.